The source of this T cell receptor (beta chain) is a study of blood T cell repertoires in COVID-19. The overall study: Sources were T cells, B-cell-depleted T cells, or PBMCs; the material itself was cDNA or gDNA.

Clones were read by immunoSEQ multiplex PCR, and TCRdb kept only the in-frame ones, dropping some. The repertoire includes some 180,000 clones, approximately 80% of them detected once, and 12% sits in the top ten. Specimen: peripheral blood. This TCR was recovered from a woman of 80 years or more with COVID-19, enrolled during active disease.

CDR3 in DNA: TGCGCCAGCAGCTTGGAATTCCGGGTCGTAGAGACCCAGTACTTC. Its translation is CASSLEFRVVETQYF. The chain combines TRBV5-1 with TRBJ2-5; D is uncertain. Trimming pared 0 bases from V and 4 bases from J, leaving 13 bases between. Germline assignment: CDR1 SGHRS and CDR2 YFSETQ. The CDR3 is made up of 15 amino acids.